Below, one T cell receptor beta chain is given with its context. The junction departs from the called germline gene at one end, perhaps through a read error. This sample was included in a study of T-cell reconstitution after alpha-beta-depleted transplantation in children. Preparation of the TCRbeta library was carried out with unique molecular identifiers. TCRdb processed the PCR reads anew with MiXCR; each CDR3 protein has one entry. The data show about 600,000 distinct CDR3 sequences, about 10% seen once. This CDR3 comprises 16 residues. Germline CDR1 reads LNHNV; CDR2 reads YYDKDF (reference sequence).

The material sequenced was PBMCs from the stem cell graft donor, taken from the stem cell graft. V is TRBV15 and J is TRBJ2-1, with 9 nucleotides matching TRBD1. This receptor was taken from a human donor who donated a stem cell graft to a child with acute myeloid leukemia. The CDR3 spells CATSRGGGQGGNEQFF. Here the CDR3 DNA reads TGTGCCACCAGCCGGGGAGGGGGACAGGGAGGTAATGAGCAGTTTTTC.